This T cell receptor (beta chain) was observed in a study of PD-L1 blockade in urothelial cancer. Germline V CDR1 and CDR2: MGHDK, SYGVNS. Trimming shortened V by 2 bases and J by 2 bases, and 13 bases separated the two germline ends. This CDR3 comprises 15 residues. Here immunoSEQ multiplex PCR was the method, and the copy in TCRdb shows in-frame clones only, minus some. Among about 80,000 clones listed, about 90% were seen once. The chain joins TRBV25-1 to TRBJ2-7; maybe TRBD1 (5 bases). The sequence was obtained from a woman in her 70s with urothelial cancer. The sample in question was PBMCs, obtained around atezolizumab (anti-PD-L1) treatment. In nucleotides, the CDR3 is TGTGCCAGCAGTGAAGGGGCAGGGATGACCTACGAGCAGTACTTC. Translating gives CASSEGAGMTYEQYF.